This T cell receptor beta chain was captured in a study of blood T cell repertoires in COVID-19. Only in-frame clones appear in the TCRdb table, and some are missing; sequencing was by immunoSEQ multiplex PCR. This sample has around 290,000 clones, with approximately 90% found just once. The sequence was obtained from a man aged 35 to 55 with acute or convalescent COVID-19. Material for sequencing was peripheral blood.

The CDR3 sequence is CASSERQWRGEAFF. CDR3 bases: TGTGCCAGCAGTGAACGGCAATGGAGGGGTGAAGCTTTCTTT. The V and J genes are TRBV2 and TRBJ1-1, with TRBD1 as a possible D gene (5 bases). The CDR3 loop spans 14 amino acids. Germline-derived CDR1 and CDR2 are SNHLY and FYNNEI. V shed 2 bases and J shed 7 bases, with 14 bases lying between them.